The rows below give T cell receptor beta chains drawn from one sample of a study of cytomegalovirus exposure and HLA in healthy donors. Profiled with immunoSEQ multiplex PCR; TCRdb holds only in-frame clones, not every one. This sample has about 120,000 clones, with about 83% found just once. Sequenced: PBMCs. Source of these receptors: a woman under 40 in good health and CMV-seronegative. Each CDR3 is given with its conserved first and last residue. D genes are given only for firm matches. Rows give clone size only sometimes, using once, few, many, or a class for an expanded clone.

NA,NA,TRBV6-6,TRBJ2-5,CASSRQAQETQYF,TGTGCCAGCAGTCGACAGGCGCAAGAGACCCAGTACTTC
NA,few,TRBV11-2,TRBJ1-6,CASSYPSGHLTTLHF,TGTGCCAGCAGCTACCCTTCGGGACACCTAACGACCCTCCACTTT
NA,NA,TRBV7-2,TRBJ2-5,CASSPSRLEETQYF,TGTGCCAGCAGCCCTAGCCGACTTGAGGAGACCCAGTACTTC
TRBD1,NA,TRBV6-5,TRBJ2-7,CASSVDRAPSYEQYF,TGTGCCAGCAGTGTGGACAGGGCCCCCTCCTACGAGCAGTACTTC
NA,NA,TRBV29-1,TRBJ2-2,CSVEGSTGELFF,TGCAGCGTCGAGGGATCCACCGGGGAGCTGTTTTTT
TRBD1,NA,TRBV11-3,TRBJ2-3,CASSTGQRWEEVTDTQYF,TGTGCCAGCAGCACGGGACAGAGGTGGGAAGAGGTCACAGATACGCAGTATTTT
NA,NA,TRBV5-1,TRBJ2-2,CASSLDGTRSTGELFF,TGCGCCAGCAGCTTGGATGGGACACGGTCCACCGGGGAGCTGTTTTTT
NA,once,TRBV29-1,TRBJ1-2,CSVEMVQGYGYTF,TGCAGCGTTGAAATGGTCCAGGGCTATGGCTACACCTTC
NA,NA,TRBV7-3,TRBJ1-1,CASSPHRVAQSNTEAFF,TGTGCCAGCAGCCCCCACAGGGTTGCTCAGTCGAACACTGAAGCTTTCTTT
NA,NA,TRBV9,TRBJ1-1,CASSDAGNTEAFF,TGTGCCAGCAGCGACGCCGGGAACACTGAAGCTTTCTTT
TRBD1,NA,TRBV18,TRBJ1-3,CASSPRDSGAGNTIYF,TGTGCCAGCTCACCACGGGACAGCGGTGCTGGAAACACCATATATTTT
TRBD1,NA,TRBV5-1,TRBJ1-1,CASSTGTAPLNTEAFF,TGCGCCAGCAGCACGGGGACAGCGCCGTTGAACACTGAAGCTTTCTTT
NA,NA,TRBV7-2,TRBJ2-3,CASSHDAGSDTQYF,TGTGCCAGCAGCCATGACGCGGGGTCAGATACGCAGTATTTT
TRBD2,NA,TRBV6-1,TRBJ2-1,CASSEGASGYRGSYNEQFF,TGTGCCAGCAGTGAGGGGGCTAGCGGGTATCGGGGCTCCTACAATGAGCAGTTCTTC
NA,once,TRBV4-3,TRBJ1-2,CASSQDPVLYGYTF,TGCGCCAGCAGCCAAGACCCGGTCCTCTATGGCTACACCTTC
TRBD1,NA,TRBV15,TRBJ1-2,CATSRDLTGGGGYTF,TGTGCCACCAGCAGAGATTTAACAGGGGGAGGAGGCTACACCTTC
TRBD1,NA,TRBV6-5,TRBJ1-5,CASSLGQGVQPQHF,TGTGCCAGCAGCCTCGGACAGGGAGTTCAGCCCCAGCATTTT
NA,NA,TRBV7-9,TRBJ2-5,CASTSAGQETQYF,TGTGCCAGCACCTCGGCGGGGCAAGAGACCCAGTACTTC
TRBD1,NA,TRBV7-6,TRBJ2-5,CASSSRQGARETQYF,TGTGCCAGCAGCTCACGACAGGGGGCTAGAGAGACCCAGTACTTC
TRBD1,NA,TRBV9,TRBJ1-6,CASSPKGQLGAALHF,TGTGCCAGCAGCCCCAAGGGACAGCTTGGGGCGGCCCTCCACTTT
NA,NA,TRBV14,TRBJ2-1,CASSRDWKGMDEQFF,TGTGCCAGCAGCCGGGACTGGAAAGGGATGGATGAGCAGTTCTTC
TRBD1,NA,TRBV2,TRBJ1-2,CASSGDRENGYTF,TGTGCCAGCAGTGGGGACAGGGAGAATGGCTACACCTTC
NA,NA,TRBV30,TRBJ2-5,CAWSEQGGLETQYF,TGTGCCTGGAGTGAACAGGGGGGGTTGGAGACCCAGTACTTC
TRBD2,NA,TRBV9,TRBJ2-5,CASSVGGTETQYF,TGTGCCAGCAGCGTCGGGGGGACGGAGACCCAGTACTTC
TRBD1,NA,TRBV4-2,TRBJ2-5,CASSQGEGQQETQYF,TGTGCCAGCAGCCAAGGAGAGGGACAGCAAGAGACCCAGTACTTC
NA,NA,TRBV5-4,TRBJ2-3,CASSLWAGPRGDTQYF,TGTGCCAGCAGCTTGTGGGCGGGGCCTCGGGGAGATACGCAGTATTTT
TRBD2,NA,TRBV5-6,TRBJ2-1,CASSFRRLAREQFF,TGTGCCAGCAGCTTCCGGAGACTAGCTCGTGAGCAGTTCTTC
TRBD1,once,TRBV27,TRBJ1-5,CASSIQGQSNQPQHF,TGTGCCAGCAGCATACAGGGACAGAGCAATCAGCCCCAGCATTTT
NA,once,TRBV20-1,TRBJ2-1,CGASPENEQFF,TGTGGGGCCTCTCCGGAGAATGAGCAGTTCTTC
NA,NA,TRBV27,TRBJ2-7,CASSPGQTYEQYF,TGTGCCAGCAGTCCGGGACAAACCTACGAGCAGTACTTC
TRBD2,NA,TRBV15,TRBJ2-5,CATSRPTSGGRGETQYF,TGTGCCACCAGCAGACCTACTAGCGGGGGAAGGGGAGAGACCCAGTACTTC
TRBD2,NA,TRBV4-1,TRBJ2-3,CASSQVWTSGGSDTQYF,TGCGCCAGCAGCCAAGTTTGGACTAGCGGGGGCTCAGATACGCAGTATTTT
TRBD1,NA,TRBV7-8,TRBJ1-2,CASSTQGSYGYTF,TGTGCCAGCAGCACACAGGGGTCCTATGGCTACACCTTC
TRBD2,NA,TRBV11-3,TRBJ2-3,CASAASRGGTDTQYF,TGTGCCAGCGCCGCTAGCCGGGGGGGTACAGATACGCAGTATTTT
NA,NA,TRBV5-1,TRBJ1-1,CASSLRAGFSSAEAFF,TGCGCCAGCAGCTTACGGGCAGGGTTTTCCTCTGCTGAGGCTTTCTTT
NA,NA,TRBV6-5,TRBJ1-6,CASRDTLSPLHF,TGTGCCAGCAGGGACACCTTGTCACCCCTCCACTTT
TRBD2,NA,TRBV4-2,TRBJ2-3,CASSQETSGRSTRTDTQYF,TGTGCCAGCAGCCAAGAGACTAGCGGGCGAAGTACACGCACAGATACGCAGTATTTT
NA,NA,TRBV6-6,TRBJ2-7,CASSDPRSAEQYF,TGTGCCAGCAGCGATCCCAGGTCGGCCGAGCAGTACTTC
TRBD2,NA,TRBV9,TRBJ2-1,CASTSAGGLSSYNEQFF,TGTGCCAGCACTTCGGCGGGGGGACTTAGCTCCTACAATGAGCAGTTCTTC
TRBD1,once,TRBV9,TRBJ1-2,CASSVSGTGIRGYTF,TGTGCCAGCAGCGTCTCCGGGACAGGGATCCGCGGCTACACCTTC
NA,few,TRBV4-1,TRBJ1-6,CASSQDGESPLHF,TGCGCCAGCAGCCAAGACGGGGAGTCACCCCTCCACTTT
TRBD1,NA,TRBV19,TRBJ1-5,CASSTRGTETSNQPQHF,TGTGCCAGTAGTACAAGGGGGACAGAAACTAGCAATCAGCCCCAGCATTTT
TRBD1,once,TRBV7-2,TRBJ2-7,CASSLGPGQGSYEQYF,TGTGCCAGCAGCTTAGGCCCGGGACAGGGCTCCTACGAGCAGTACTTC
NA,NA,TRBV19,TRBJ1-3,CASTKQGLSGNTIYF,TGTGCCAGTACGAAACAGGGCCTCTCTGGAAACACCATATATTTT
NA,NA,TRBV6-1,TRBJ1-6,CASSEARGSPLHF,TGTGCCAGCAGTGAAGCTCGAGGATCACCCCTCCACTTT
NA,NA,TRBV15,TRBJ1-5,CATTLLPTAGRNQPQHF,TGTGCCACCACCCTTCTACCCACGGCAGGGCGCAATCAGCCCCAGCATTTT
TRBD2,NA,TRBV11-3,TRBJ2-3,CASSLGPAGGRVDTQYF,TGTGCCAGCAGCTTAGGTCCAGCGGGGGGGCGGGTAGATACGCAGTATTTT
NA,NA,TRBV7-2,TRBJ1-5,CASSRYGVNSNQPQHF,TGTGCCAGCAGCCGATACGGGGTGAATAGCAATCAGCCCCAGCATTTT
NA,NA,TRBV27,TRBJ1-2,CASSPMTGALYGYTF,TGTGCCAGCAGTCCAATGACAGGAGCACTATACGGCTACACCTTC
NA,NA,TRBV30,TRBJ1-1,CAWSGGGSTEAFF,TGTGCCTGGAGTGGGGGAGGGAGCACTGAAGCTTTCTTT
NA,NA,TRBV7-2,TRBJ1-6,CASSLAPLAHRDPYNSPLHF,TGTGCCAGCAGCTTAGCCCCGTTGGCTCACAGGGATCCCTATAATTCACCCCTCCACTTT
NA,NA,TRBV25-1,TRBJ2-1,CASSELSYNEQFF,TGTGCCAGCAGTGAGCTAAGCTACAATGAGCAGTTCTTC
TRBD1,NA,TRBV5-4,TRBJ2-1,CASSLEQGVDEQFF,TGTGCCAGCAGCCTGGAACAGGGGGTGGATGAGCAGTTCTTC
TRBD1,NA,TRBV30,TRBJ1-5,CAWSRDRGRPQHF,TGTGCCTGGTCCCGGGACAGGGGCCGCCCCCAGCATTTT
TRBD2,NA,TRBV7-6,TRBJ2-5,CASSLGGLAVQETQYF,TGTGCCAGCAGCTTAGGGGGACTAGCGGTCCAAGAGACCCAGTACTTC
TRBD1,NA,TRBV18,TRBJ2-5,CASSPGTKQGETQYF,TGTGCCAGCTCACCCGGGACCAAACAGGGGGAGACCCAGTACTTC
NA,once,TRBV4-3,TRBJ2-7,CASSQDPRGEQYF,TGCGCCAGCAGCCAAGATCCCCGGGGCGAGCAGTACTTC
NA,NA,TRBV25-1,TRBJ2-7,CASSALRPYEQYF,TGTGCCAGCAGTGCCCTACGCCCCTACGAGCAGTACTTC
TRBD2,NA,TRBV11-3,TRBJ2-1,CASSARTSGGYEQFF,TGTGCCAGCAGCGCCAGGACTAGCGGGGGGTATGAGCAGTTCTTC